This T cell receptor (beta chain) was found in a study of PD-1 blockade in classical Hodgkin lymphoma. Study results and caveats: Whereas CD4+ TCR diversity had risen significantly by C4D1, CD8+ TCR diversity had not.

Worth noting for this clone: Its antigen is unidentified.

Patients all relapsed after autologous stem cell transplantation, and there was variation in brentuximab vedotin exposure. Magnetic negative selection purified CD4+ T cells from thawed PBMCs. This table comes from immunoSEQ multiplex PCR, and its TCRdb copy is limited to in-frame clones, with some not included. The sample yields about 15,000 clones, 85% seen once. The V gene's germline CDR1 is SGHRS and CDR2 YFSETQ. The CDR3 has 15 amino acids. V was clipped by 1 base and J by 5 bases; unmatched bases: 3. This sequence originates from a human donor with classical Hodgkin lymphoma. The chain has TRBV5-1 and TRBJ2-1, with 10 bases fitting TRBD2. The specimen was CD4+ T cells from blood, collected at baseline. In nucleotides, the CDR3 is TGCGCCAGCAGCTTGAAAACTAGCGGGGACAATGAGCAGTTCTTC. Translation: CASSLKTSGDNEQFF.